The source of this T cell receptor beta chain is a study of a mutant IDH1 vaccine in newly diagnosed glioma. Study in general: In some groups vaccination began 4-6 weeks post-radiotherapy; others received it with temozolomide. Standard pretreatment was either radiotherapy, temozolomide, or, for most, radiochemotherapy with temozolomide.

Concerning this clone: Its specificity is unknown.

Study findings and constraints: Researchers report vaccine-induced immune responses in roughly 93% of patients.

Documented time point: week 11, during vaccination. Each dose delivered 300 ug of mutant IDH1 20-mer peptide subcutaneously with imiquimod. Donors' newly diagnosed IDH1-mutant WHO grade 3 or 4 astrocytomas lacked nuclear ATRX. Clones were sequenced by immunoSEQ multiplex PCR, and TCRdb holds only the in-frame ones, with some missing. The sample yields over 95,000 clones, 85% to 90% seen once. Germline values: CDR1 WSHSY, CDR2 SAAADI. CDR3 length: 16 residues. The junction had 6 bases not matched to a gene; V was cut back by 7 bases and J by 0 bases. V and J are TRBV10-2 and TRBJ2-1; 10 positions match TRBD2. The sample in question was PBMCs, obtained from a glioma patient whose treatment included an IDH1 peptide vaccine. This clonotype was obtained from a woman between 50 and 59 years old with glioma. The CDR3 nucleotides are TGCGCCAGCATTGGACTAGCGGACGGCTCCTACAATGAGCAGTTCTTC. Protein: CASIGLADGSYNEQFF.